The TCR beta chain under discussion was sequenced for a study of response to subunit inactivated influenza vaccine. This clonotype was detected a few times. The antigen remains undetermined. MiXCR, applied by TCRdb to the RT-PCR reads, yields one record per CDR3 protein. The sample has about 520,000 distinct CDR3 sequences; about 25% are singletons. V lost 3 bases to trimming and J lost 3 bases, with 12 bases between them. This CDR3 is 14 amino acids long. Germline values: CDR1 DFQATT, CDR2 SNEGSKA (reference sequence). Study-level results: Each seasonal flu vaccination may recruit only limited new T cells, authors suggested.

The sequence came from a man aged 45-65 years who received an inactivated influenza vaccine. This specimen was CD4+ T cells sorted from PBMCs, taken less than 6 days after vaccination. The V gene is TRBV20-1, the J gene TRBJ1-5, with TRBD1 as a possible D gene (6 bases). The chain's CDR3 is CSARVQGNNQPQHF. Here the CDR3 DNA reads TGCAGTGCTAGGGTTCAGGGGAACAATCAGCCCCAGCATTTT.